These 14 T cell receptor beta chains were sequenced from one sample in a study of blood T cell repertoires in COVID-19. Sequenced by immunoSEQ multiplex PCR; TCRdb stores in-frame clones only, minus some. The sample records 110,000 or so clones, 85% being singletons. The specimen was peripheral blood. All receptors derive from a woman aged 55-70 years with COVID-19, enrolled during active disease.

J is TRBJ2-1 and V is TRBV19; maybe TRBD1 (6 bases). In germline, CDR1 is LNHDA, CDR2 SQIVND (reference sequence). This CDR3 comprises 15 residues. The V end was cut by 0 bases, the J end by 6 bases, with 12 bases between. CDR3 sequence: CASSIERTAANEQFF. The CDR3 DNA is TGTGCCAGTAGTATAGAGAGGACAGCGGCCAATGAGCAGTTCTTC.

The gene calls are TRBV6-4 and TRBJ2-1; TRBD1 matches 8 bases. Germline V gene sequence: CDR1 MRHNA, CDR2 SNTAGT. The CDR3 length is 14 residues. V was clipped by 3 bases and J by 6 bases; unmatched bases: 4. The CDR3 nucleotides are TGTGCCAGCAGTGAAGCAGGGGGCGGCAATGAGCAGTTCTTC. This sequence encodes CASSEAGGGNEQFF.

This rearrangement joins TRBV21-1 to TRBJ2-4; the table's D call, TRBD2, has no DNA check behind it. TRBV21-1 is a known pseudogene. The CDR3 runs 19 residues. The CDR3 here is CASPGLAGGRNKGKNIQYF. The CDR3 nucleotides read TGTGCCAGCCCCGGACTAGCGGGGGGGCGGAATAAGGGCAAAAACATTCAGTACTTC.

The chain couples TRBV2 to TRBJ1-1; possibly TRBD1 for D (5 bases). V lost 3 bases and J 3 bases, leaving 14 bases between the germline ends. The CDR3 covers 15 residues. CDR1 is SNHLY and CDR2 is FYNNEI in the germline V gene. The DNA of the CDR3 is TGTGCCAGCAGTGAGGATAGGGGTAGTTACACTGAAGCTTTCTTT. It encodes CASSEDRGSYTEAFF.

The V and J genes are TRBV7-3 and TRBJ1-1; 7 bases line up with TRBD1. Germline CDR1 reads SGHTA; CDR2 reads FQGTGA. V lost 5 bases to trimming and J lost 5 bases; unmatched junction nucleotides: 11. The CDR3 is made up of 15 amino acids. The CDR3 loop reads CASSPSTGPVTEAFF. CDR3 DNA: TGTGCCAGCAGCCCTTCGACAGGGCCAGTAACTGAAGCTTTCTTT.

The chain recombines TRBV6-6 with TRBJ2-3, with 7 bases identical to TRBD1. Germline V gene sequence: CDR1 MNHNY, CDR2 SVGAGI (reference sequence). V dropped 6 bases and J dropped 6; count of bases not matched to a gene: 9. CDR3 length: 14 amino acids. CDR3 sequence: CASSRGQDGDTQYF. In DNA, the CDR3 is TGTGCCAGCAGCCGAGGACAGGACGGGGATACGCAGTATTTT.

This chain uses TRBV3-1 (or the pseudogene TRBV3-2) with TRBJ2-4; D is unresolved. V was cut by 0 bases and J by 9 bases, with 12 bases left in between. The CDR3 is 14 residues long. CDR1 is LGHDT, CDR2 YNNKEL, per germline (reference sequence). CDR3 in DNA: TGTGCCAGCAGCCAAGATCTCTCCGGTGGCATTCAGTACTTC. This sequence encodes CASSQDLSGGIQYF.

This clone turned up a few times. This rearrangement joins TRBV7-8 to TRBJ1-2; weak D call: TRBD1 (5 bases). Germline V gene lookup returns CDR1 SGHVS and CDR2 FQNEAQ. This CDR3 is built from 16 residues. V lost 1 base and J 2 bases, leaving 14 bases between the germline ends. The CDR3 bases are TGTGCCAGCAGCTTAGTAGGGGCCGGACCAAACTATGGCTACACCTTC. Its protein product is CASSLVGAGPNYGYTF.

This clone was counted between two and nine times. This chain connects TRBV10-3 to TRBJ1-3, with D maybe TRBD1 (6 bases). The CDR3 has 14 residues. Per germline, CDR1 ENHRY and CDR2 SYGVKD. V was trimmed by 6 bases and J by 0 bases, leaving 9 bases between them. CDR3 sequence: CAIRDSRSGNTIYF. CDR3 nucleotides: TGTGCCATCAGGGACAGCCGCTCTGGAAACACCATATATTTT.

The V call is TRBV5-4, the J call TRBJ2-1; D gene uncertain. The germline CDR1 and CDR2 sequences are SGHNT and YYREEE (reference sequence). Trimming took 0 bases from V and 5 from J, leaving 6 bases between them. This CDR3 contains 13 residues. DNA for the CDR3: TGTGCCAGCAGCTTGGCCCCAAACAATGAGCAGTTCTTC. This encodes CASSLAPNNEQFF.

The V gene is TRBV6-5, the J gene TRBJ1-6; tentatively, D is TRBD1 (6 bases). The CDR3 covers 16 residues. V lost 2 bases to trimming and J lost 3 bases, with 11 bases between them. CDR1 and CDR2 (germline): MNHEY, SVGAGI. CDR3 nucleotide sequence: TGTGCCAGCAGTTACGAGGGACAAATCTATAATTCACCCCTCCACTTT. It specifies CASSYEGQIYNSPLHF.

This rearrangement joins TRBV15 to TRBJ1-4; D gene unclear. V lost 0 bases, J lost 0 bases, and 8 bases lay in between. This CDR3 has 16 amino acids. CDR1 is LNHNV, CDR2 YYDKDF, per germline (reference sequence). CDR3 sequence: CATSRDLETTNEKLFF. Here the CDR3 DNA reads TGTGCCACCAGCAGAGATTTGGAGACAACTAATGAAAAACTGTTTTTT. Drawing the rest from reference TRBV15 and TRBJ1-4, the complete variable domain is DAMVIQNPRYQVTQFGKPVTLSCSQTLNHNVMYWYQQKSSQAPKLLFHYYDKDFNNEADTPDNFQSRRPNTSFCFLDIRSPGLGDTAMYLCATSRDLETTNEKLFFGSGTQLSVL.

The chain has TRBV7-3 and TRBJ1-1; 9 nucleotides line up with TRBD1. J was trimmed by 3 bases and V by 5 bases; bases with no gene match: 7. CDR3 length: 15 amino acids. Germline-derived CDR1 and CDR2 are SGHTA and FQGTGA. The CDR3 DNA sequence: TGTGCCAGCAGCGAAGGGGGGACAGGGTACACTGAAGCTTTCTTT. This sequence encodes CASSEGGTGYTEAFF.

The CDR3 DNA sequence: TGTGCCAGCAGCGTTCAGGGACAGGGCAGCCACGAGCAGTACTTC. This gives the protein CASSVQGQGSHEQYF. This chain connects TRBV9 to TRBJ2-7, with 9 positions matching TRBD1. Trimming cost V 2 bases and J 5 bases; bases outside gene matches: 8. The CDR3 sequence is 15 residues long. The germline V gene has CDR1 SGDLS and CDR2 YYNGEE.